The source of this T cell receptor beta chain is a study of shared clonotypes between healthy human individuals. Background on the study: With ages of 18 to 49, the donors were a couple of women and a few men.

Germline V CDR1 and CDR2: SGDLS, YYNGEE. The CDR3 is 16 amino acids. Germline trimming cut 3 bases from V and 4 bases from J; bases unmatched to any gene: 10. Naivety among CD8 cells was defined by CD45RO negativity and positive CCR7 selection, thereby excluding terminally differentiated effector memory CD45RA+ cells. Repertoires were generated with immunoSEQ multiplex PCR, while TCRdb's copy carries only in-frame clones and drops some. The repertoire holds over 2,000,000 clones, with over 85% as singletons. Notes on the study in general: Estimated richness values were generally larger in naive subsets than in memory subsets.

This clone was counted a single time. Its antigen is undetermined. Sequencing was performed on naive CD8+ T cells from PBMCs. This receptor was taken from a man in his late teens or twenties in good health. Some clones in this sample may be carry-over from other donors' samples. The chain recombines TRBV9 with TRBJ2-1; TRBD2 matches 7 bases. This CDR3 is CASSAALGGWYNEQFF. The CDR3 nucleotides are TGTGCCAGCAGCGCAGCCCTCGGGGGGTGGTACAATGAGCAGTTCTTC.